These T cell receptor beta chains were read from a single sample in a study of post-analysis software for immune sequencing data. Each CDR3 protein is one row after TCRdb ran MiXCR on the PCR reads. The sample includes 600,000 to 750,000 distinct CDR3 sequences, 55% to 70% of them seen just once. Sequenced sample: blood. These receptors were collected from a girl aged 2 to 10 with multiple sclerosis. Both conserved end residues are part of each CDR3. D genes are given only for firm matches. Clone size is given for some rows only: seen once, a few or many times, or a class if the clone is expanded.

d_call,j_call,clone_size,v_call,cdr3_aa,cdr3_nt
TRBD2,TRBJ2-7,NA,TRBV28,CASSYQTSGGDEQYF,TGTGCCAGCAGCTACCAGACTAGCGGTGGCGACGAGCAGTACTTC
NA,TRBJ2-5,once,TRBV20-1,CSATGQYQETQYF,TGCAGTGCTACTGGACAGTACCAAGAGACCCAGTACTTC
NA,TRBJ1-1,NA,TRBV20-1,CSAGTTTLEAFF,TGCAGTGCTGGCACCACAACCTTGGAAGCTTTCTTT
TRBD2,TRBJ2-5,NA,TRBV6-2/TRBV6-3,CASSGLAGVRETQYF,TGTGCCAGCAGCGGACTAGCGGGAGTCAGGGAGACCCAGTACTTC
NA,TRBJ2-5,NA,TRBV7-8,CASSLRRRSRQETQYF,TGTGCCAGCAGCTTAAGACGAAGGAGTAGACAAGAGACCCAGTACTTC
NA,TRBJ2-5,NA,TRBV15,CATSYRRGGAPGETQYF,TGTGCCACCAGCTACCGAAGGGGCGGGGCCCCCGGTGAGACCCAGTACTTC
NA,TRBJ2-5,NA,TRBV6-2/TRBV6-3,CASRYDGPSYGQYF,TGTGCCAGCAGATACGACGGACCTTCCTACGGGCAGTACTTC
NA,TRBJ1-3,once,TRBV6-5,CASSYSGGAGNTIYF,TGTGCCAGCAGTTACTCAGGGGGGGCTGGAAACACCATATATTTT
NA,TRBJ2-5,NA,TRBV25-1,CASSELEHNLWAEKETQYF,TGTGCCAGCAGTGAATTGGAACATAACCTCTGGGCAGAGAAAGAGACCCAGTACTTC
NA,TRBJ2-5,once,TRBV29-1,CSVEGGNFQETQYF,TGCAGCGTTGAAGGGGGTAACTTCCAAGAGACCCAGTACTTC
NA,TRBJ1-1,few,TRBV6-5,CASRRGVNTEAFF,TGTGCCAGCCGGAGGGGGGTGAACACTGAAGCTTTCTTT
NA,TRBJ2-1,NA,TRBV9,CASSPLGWPSYNEQFF,TGTGCCAGCAGCCCCTTAGGGTGGCCCTCATACAATGAGCAGTTCTTC
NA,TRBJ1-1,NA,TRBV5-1,CASYGGNTEAFF,TGCGCCAGCTATGGGGGGAACACTGAAGCTTTCTTT
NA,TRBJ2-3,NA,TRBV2,CASSQRLEGPSTDTQYF,TGTGCCAGCAGTCAGAGATTGGAGGGCCCTAGCACAGATACGCAGTATTTT
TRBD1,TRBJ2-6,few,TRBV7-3,CASSRDRVGANVLTF,TGTGCCAGCAGCCGGGACAGGGTTGGGGCCAACGTCCTGACTTTC
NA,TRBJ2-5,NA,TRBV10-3,CAISAIGQQETQYF,TGTGCCATCAGCGCTATAGGACAGCAAGAGACCCAGTACTTC
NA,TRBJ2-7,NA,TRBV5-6,CASSSRTAYNEQYF,TGTGCCAGCAGCTCGCGGACTGCCTACAATGAGCAGTACTTC
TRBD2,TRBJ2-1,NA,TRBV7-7,CASSLVASGISNEQFF,TGTGCTAGCAGCTTAGTAGCTAGCGGGATTTCCAATGAGCAGTTCTTC
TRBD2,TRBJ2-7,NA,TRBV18,CASSVTGTSEQYF,TGTGCCAGCTCTGTAACCGGGACTAGCGAGCAGTACTTC
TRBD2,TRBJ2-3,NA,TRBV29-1,CSVPIGLAGLTDTQYF,TGCAGCGTTCCCATCGGACTAGCGGGTTTAACAGATACGCAGTATTTT
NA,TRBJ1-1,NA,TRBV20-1,CSARDLGEVKAEAFF,TGCAGTGCTAGAGATCTAGGGGAAGTGAAGGCTGAAGCTTTCTTT
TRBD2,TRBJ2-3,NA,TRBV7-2,CASSMGAGGSHGTDTQYF,TGTGCCAGCAGCATGGGAGCGGGAGGGTCCCATGGCACAGATACGCAGTATTTT
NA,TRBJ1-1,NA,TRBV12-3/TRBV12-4,CASSLTGSGTEAFF,TGTGCCAGCAGTTTAACAGGGAGTGGTACTGAAGCTTTCTTT
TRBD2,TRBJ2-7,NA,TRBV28,CACSLPGTTYEQYF,TGTGCCTGCAGTTTACCCGGGACTACCTACGAGCAGTACTTC
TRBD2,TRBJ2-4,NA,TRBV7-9,CASRPGTSGSLAKNIQYF,TGTGCCAGCAGACCCGGGACTAGCGGGAGTTTAGCCAAAAACATTCAGTACTTC
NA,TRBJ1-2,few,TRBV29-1,CSVGQDRSNGYTF,TGCAGCGTTGGACAGGACCGGTCTAATGGCTACACCTTC
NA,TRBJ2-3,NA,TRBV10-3,CAISMREVGDTQYF,TGTGCCATCAGTATGAGGGAAGTGGGAGATACGCAGTATTTT
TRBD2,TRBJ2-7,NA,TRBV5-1,CASTFGRTAYEQYF,TGCGCCAGCACCTTCGGGAGGACGGCCTACGAGCAGTACTTC
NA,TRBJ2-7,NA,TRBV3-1,CASSQDSRFYEQYF,TGTGCCAGCAGCCAAGATAGTCGGTTCTACGAGCAGTACTTC
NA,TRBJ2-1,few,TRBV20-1,CSASHRLTYNEQFF,TGCAGTGCTAGCCACCGGTTAACCTACAATGAGCAGTTCTTC
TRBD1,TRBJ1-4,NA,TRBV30,CAWGTGGKLFF,TGTGCCTGGGGCACAGGGGGGAAACTGTTTTTT
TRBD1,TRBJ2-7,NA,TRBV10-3,CATAGQGRPLGNEQYF,TGTGCCACAGCTGGACAGGGAAGGCCCCTAGGGAACGAGCAGTACTTC
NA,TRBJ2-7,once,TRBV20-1,CSARGGTPLGEQYF,TGCAGTGCTAGGGGGGGTACCCCTCTCGGGGAGCAGTACTTC
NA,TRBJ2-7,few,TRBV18,CASSPGTRGVNEQYF,TGTGCCAGCTCACCAGGCACCCGAGGGGTCAACGAGCAGTACTTC
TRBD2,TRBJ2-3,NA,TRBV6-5,CASSFLTSGRASSTDTQYF,TGTGCCAGCAGTTTCCTGACTAGCGGGAGGGCTTCTAGCACAGATACGCAGTATTTT
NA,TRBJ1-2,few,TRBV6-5,CASSYSMRTANYGYTF,TGTGCCAGCAGTTACTCGATGCGGACAGCAAACTATGGCTACACCTTC
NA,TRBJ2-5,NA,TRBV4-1,CASSQDNGGAAQYF,TGCGCCAGCAGCCAAGATAATGGAGGGGCGGCCCAGTACTTC
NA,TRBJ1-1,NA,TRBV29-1,CSVQGRSTEAFF,TGCAGCGTTCAGGGACGGAGCACTGAAGCTTTCTTT
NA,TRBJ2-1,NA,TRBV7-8,CASSFPDSYNEQFF,TGTGCCAGCAGCTTTCCGGACTCCTACAATGAGCAGTTCTTC
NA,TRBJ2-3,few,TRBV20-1,CSAIMSGGTDTQYF,TGCAGTGCTATAATGAGCGGCGGCACAGATACGCAGTATTTT
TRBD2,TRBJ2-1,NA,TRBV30,CAWRRAGANYNEQFF,TGTGCCTGGAGGCGGGCGGGAGCCAACTACAATGAGCAGTTCTTC
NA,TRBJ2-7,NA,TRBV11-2,CASSLEAGYYEQYF,TGTGCCAGCAGCTTAGAGGCAGGGTATTACGAGCAGTACTTC
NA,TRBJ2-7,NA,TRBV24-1,CATSDLDTGSSYEQYF,TGTGCCACCAGTGATCTAGACACCGGGAGCTCCTACGAGCAGTACTTC